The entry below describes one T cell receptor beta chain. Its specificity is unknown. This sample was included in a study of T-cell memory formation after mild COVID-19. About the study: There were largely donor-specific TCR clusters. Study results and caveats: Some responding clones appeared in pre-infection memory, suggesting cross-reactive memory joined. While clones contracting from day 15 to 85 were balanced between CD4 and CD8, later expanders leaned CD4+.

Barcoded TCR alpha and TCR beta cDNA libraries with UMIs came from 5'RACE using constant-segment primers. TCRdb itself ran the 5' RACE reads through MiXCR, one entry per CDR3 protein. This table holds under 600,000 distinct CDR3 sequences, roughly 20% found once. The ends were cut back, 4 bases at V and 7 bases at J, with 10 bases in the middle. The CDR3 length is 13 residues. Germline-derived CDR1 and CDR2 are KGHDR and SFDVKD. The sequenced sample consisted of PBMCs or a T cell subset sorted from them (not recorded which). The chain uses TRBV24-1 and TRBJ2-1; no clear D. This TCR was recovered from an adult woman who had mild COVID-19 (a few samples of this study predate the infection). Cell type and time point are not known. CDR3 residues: CATSERDGNEQFF. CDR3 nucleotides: TGTGCCACCAGTGAAAGAGACGGGAATGAGCAGTTCTTC.